The 14 T cell receptor beta chains below all came from one sample that was sequenced in a study of cytomegalovirus exposure and HLA in healthy donors. TCRdb keeps only in-frame clones here, not all; method: immunoSEQ multiplex PCR. The repertoire has approximately 64,000 clones, around 88% of them found once; the top ten carry approximately 1.7%. The sample comprised PBMCs. The receptors originated from a woman aged 18-29 years in good health and CMV-seronegative.

A remark on this clone: One junction end disagrees with the germline gene, perhaps due to a read error. The chain uses TRBV18 and TRBJ1-2, with D unclear. CDR1 is KGHSH and CDR2 is LQKENI in the germline V gene. The CDR3 totals 14 residues. The CDR3 region has the DNA TGTGCCAGCTCGGGTTTTGAGGGTCCCTATGGTTACACCTTC. Its protein product is CASSGFEGPYGYTF.

This clone was counted a single time. This chain connects TRBV5-1 to TRBJ1-4; 8 bases align to TRBD1. V was pared by 3 bases and J by 0 bases, with 7 bases of the junction left unmatched. Germline lookup yields CDR1 SGHRS and CDR2 YFSETQ. The CDR3 length is 17 residues. The chain's CDR3 is CASSYLTGASTNEKLFF. CDR3 sequence (DNA): TGCGCCAGCAGCTACTTGACAGGGGCCTCAACTAATGAAAAACTGTTTTTT.

The CDR3 reads CASSQVSQRLGNTIYF. The CDR3 region has the DNA TGCGCCAGCAGCCAAGTCTCCCAGCGGCTTGGCAACACCATATATTTT. The chain joins TRBV4-1 to TRBJ1-3, with D hard to call. This CDR3 spans 16 amino acids. Germline CDR1 reads MGHRA; CDR2 reads YSYEKL. Trimming stripped 1 base from V and 7 bases from J, with 17 bases between.

The gene calls are TRBV20-1 and TRBJ1-2; D gene uncertain. The germline V gene has CDR1 DFQATT and CDR2 SNEGSKA (reference sequence). The CDR3 extends over 9 amino acids. V dropped 6 bases and J dropped 5 bases, with 4 bases sitting between them. CDR3 nucleotide sequence: TGCAGTGCCCGTTATGGCTACACCTTC. Its protein product is CSARYGYTF.

There are many counts of this clone. The chain joins TRBV4-1 to TRBJ2-7; tentatively, D is TRBD2 (6 bases). The germline CDR1 and CDR2 sequences are MGHRA and YSYEKL. This CDR3 is built from 16 residues. V lost 1 base and J 2 bases, leaving 15 bases between the germline ends. CDR3 in DNA: TGCGCCAGCAGCCAAGCCAGCCGGGACTTTACCTACGAGCAGTACTTC. Translated: CASSQASRDFTYEQYF.

The rearrangement joins TRBV19 to TRBJ2-7, with 7 nucleotides matching TRBD1. Germline V lookup: CDR1 LNHDA, CDR2 SQIVND (reference sequence). V shed 5 bases, J shed 2 bases, and the junction held 3 bases outside the gene matches. The CDR3 is made up of 13 amino acids. CDR3 in DNA: TGTGCCAGTAGTGAGGGGACAGCCTACGAGCAGTACTTC. Its protein product is CASSEGTAYEQYF.

This clone was seen once. This chain links TRBV5-1 with TRBJ2-5, with TRBD1 matching 12 bases. The junction had 11 bases not matched to a gene; V was cut back by 8 bases and J by 6 bases. Germline CDR1 is SGHRS and CDR2 is YFSETQ. The CDR3 has 15 residues. CDR3 amino acids: CARSFWDRGLQTQYF. CDR3 sequence (DNA): TGCGCCAGGTCCTTTTGGGACAGGGGGCTGCAGACCCAGTACTTC.

The J gene is TRBJ1-2, the V gene TRBV29-1, with TRBD1 identical over 7 bases. V was clipped by 6 bases and J by 7 bases; unmatched bases: 11. The germline V gene encodes CDR1 SQVTM and CDR2 ANQGSEA. The CDR3 runs 13 residues. Here the CDR3 reads CSVGGQSGPGYTF. The CDR3 bases are TGCAGCGTGGGGGGACAGTCTGGTCCTGGCTACACCTTC.

This sequence joins TRBV9 and TRBJ2-5; 9 bases are a match to TRBD2. Germline CDR1 SGDLS, CDR2 YYNGEE. After removal of 4 bases from V and 5 bases from J, the junction contained 3 bases not matched to a gene. This CDR3 has 13 residues. The CDR3 here is CASSPSGVETQYF. CDR3 sequence (DNA): TGTGCCAGCAGCCCTAGCGGGGTGGAGACCCAGTACTTC.

The chain has TRBV27 and TRBJ2-6, with TRBD2 matching over 8 bases. CDR3 length equals 18 residues. Losses at the gene ends were 5 bases for V and 1 base for J; bases not matched to a gene: 10. Germline CDR1 MNHEY, CDR2 SMNVEV (reference sequence). For the CDR3, the DNA is TGTGCCAGCAGTAGGCCGGGACTAGGGAAATCTGGGGCCAACGTCCTGACTTTC. As protein: CASSRPGLGKSGANVLTF.

The genes are TRBV9 and TRBJ1-4; D ambiguous. CDR1 SGDLS and CDR2 YYNGEE come from the germline V gene. CDR3 length: 13 amino acids. The V end lost 0 bases, the J end lost 4 bases, and 4 bases lay between the germline ends. The CDR3 DNA follows: TGTGCCAGCAGCGTAGGAGATAATGAAAAACTGTTTTTT. It specifies CASSVGDNEKLFF.

The chain joins TRBV9 to TRBJ1-2; TRBD1 agrees at 8 bases. The V gene's germline CDR1 is SGDLS and CDR2 YYNGEE. V lost 4 bases and J lost 4; bases outside the gene matches: 9. This CDR3 spans 15 amino acids. The CDR3: CASSTLTGEFYGYTF. The CDR3 coding sequence is TGTGCCAGCAGCACACTGACAGGGGAGTTCTATGGCTACACCTTC. Looking up the rest from reference TRBV9 and TRBJ1-2 gives the full variable domain: DSGVTQTPKHLITATGQRVTLRCSPRSGDLSVYWYQQSLDQGLQFLIQYYNGEERAKGNILERFSAQQFPDLHSELNLSSLELGDSALYFCASSTLTGEFYGYTFGSGTRLTVV.

As to this clone: Other nucleotide sequences in the sample specify the same CDR3. The J gene is TRBJ1-2, the V gene TRBV9, with 7 bases fitting TRBD1. The CDR3 contains 13 residues. CDR1 is SGDLS, CDR2 YYNGEE, per germline. V gave up 0 bases and J gave up 4 bases; unmatched junction bases: 0. CDR3 residues: CASSVDRGYGYTF. CDR3 coding DNA: TGTGCCAGCAGCGTAGACAGGGGCTATGGCTACACCTTC.

This CDR3 is CATSQGYGYTF. The CDR3 coding sequence is TGTGCCACCTCCCAGGGGTATGGCTACACCTTC. The chain recombines TRBV27 with TRBJ1-2; D may be TRBD1 (6 bases). This CDR3 is built from 11 residues. Germline lookup yields CDR1 MNHEY and CDR2 SMNVEV (reference sequence). V lost 10 bases, J lost 5 bases, and 11 bases lay in between.